These 24 T cell receptor beta chains originate from one sample sequenced in a study of CD8+ T cells in alopecia areata. RNA was extracted and reverse transcribed into cDNA as the sequencing template. Using immunoSEQ multiplex PCR, the repertoire was profiled, and TCRdb retains in-frame clones only, with some absent. The sample comprises 200,000 to 250,000 clones, 57% of which are singletons, and over 0.4% rests with the top ten. The source was CD4+ T cells sorted from blood, collected at week 0. These receptors were collected from a human donor with alopecia areata.

A few counts support this clone. Because it lacks the conserved phenylalanine or tryptophan at the end, this CDR3 is likely a read error. Because the CDR3's place on the DNA is in doubt, the DNA is left out and the CDR3 is given as listed by TCRdb. The gene calls are TRBV5-1 and TRBJ2-7; TRBD1 is taken as the D call from the table, unchecked against the DNA. Germline CDR1 is SGHRS and CDR2 is YFSETQ. The CDR3 comprises 12 residues, both ends counted. CDR3 protein: CASSLADSNRAS.

V gene TRBV29-1 combines with J gene TRBJ1-2; unclear D gene. The CDR3 length is 12 residues. From germline, CDR1 is SQVTM and CDR2 ANQGSEA. The V gene lost 2 bases and the J gene lost 2 bases, with 6 bases spanning the gap. The CDR3 DNA sequence: TGCAGCGTTGAAACGCAGAACTATGGCTACACCTTC. Amino acid sequence: CSVETQNYGYTF.

As concerns this clone: A single base separates this from a much larger clone, so it may be a read error. At the DNA level, this CDR3 is encoded by other sequences in the same sample as well. The genes are TRBV13 and TRBJ2-3; D is ambiguous. The CDR3 runs 11 residues. Germline V CDR1 and CDR2: PRHDT, FYEKMQ (reference sequence). V was cut by 5 bases and J by 0 bases, with 0 bases left in between. The CDR3 nucleotides are TGTGCCAGCAGCAGCACAGATACGCAGTATTTT. It encodes CASSSTDTQYF.

This clone was observed a few times. The genes are TRBV7-2 and TRBJ2-5, with D perhaps matching TRBD2 (6 bases). The CDR3 spans 14 residues. CDR1 is SGHTA, CDR2 FQGNSA, per germline. V lost 5 bases to trimming and J lost 5 bases, with 15 bases between them. Written as DNA, the CDR3 is TGTGCCAGCAGCCTCGGACGGGCGGGGGAGACCCAGTACTTC. Translation gives CASSLGRAGETQYF.

The chain employs TRBV4-1 and TRBJ1-6, with 8 bases matching TRBD1. V shed 3 bases and J 9 bases; nucleotides not matched to a gene: 10. This CDR3 is built from 16 residues. CDR1 and CDR2 from the germline V gene are MGHRA and YSYEKL. This CDR3 is CASSQEWTGRSSPLHF. The CDR3 nucleotides are TGCGCCAGCAGCCAGGAATGGACAGGGAGGAGTTCACCCCTCCACTTT.

In the case of this clone: At the DNA level, this CDR3 is encoded by other sequences in the same sample as well. The V and J genes are TRBV5-1 and TRBJ1-5, with 8 bases identical to TRBD1. CDR3 size: 14 residues. V shed 4 bases, J shed 4 bases, and the junction held 4 bases outside the gene matches. CDR1 is SGHRS and CDR2 is YFSETQ in the germline V gene. This chain's CDR3 is CASSPGQGNQPQHF. The DNA for the CDR3 is TGCGCCAGCAGCCCCGGACAGGGTAATCAGCCCCAGCATTTT.

CDR3 DNA: TGTGCCAGCAGTGAATTTGAGTCCCTCGGAACGGAGGCTTTCTTT. Amino acids: CASSEFESLGTEAFF. The chain combines TRBV2 with TRBJ1-1; D not resolved. The CDR3 is 15 residues long. Looked up from germline, CDR1 is SNHLY and CDR2 is FYNNEI. V was cut by 2 bases and J by 11 bases, with 21 bases left in between.

Written as DNA, the CDR3 is TGTGCCTGGGGCTTAATGTACCAAGAGACCCAGTACTTC. It encodes CAWGLMYQETQYF. This chain joins TRBV30 and TRBJ2-5; D uncertain. Germline V gene lookup returns CDR1 GTSNPN and CDR2 SVGIG (reference sequence). The length of the CDR3 is 13 residues. V lost 5 bases, J lost 0 bases, and 10 bases lay in between.

The chain recombines TRBV5-1 with TRBJ1-1, with 9 bases aligning to TRBD1. V dropped 7 bases and J dropped 5; count of bases not matched to a gene: 9. There are 14 residues in the CDR3. Germline values: CDR1 SGHRS, CDR2 YFSETQ. CDR3 region: CASSPTGGWTEAFF. CDR3 nucleotides: TGCGCCAGCTCCCCGACAGGGGGATGGACTGAAGCTTTCTTT.

The V call is TRBV4-1, the J call TRBJ2-3; D call uncertain. The CDR3 consists of 14 residues. Trimming took 2 bases from V and 6 from J, leaving 12 bases between them. The germline CDR1 and CDR2 sequences are MGHRA and YSYEKL. CDR3 loop: CASSQPARKDTQYF. The CDR3 DNA is TGCGCCAGCAGCCAACCCGCCAGAAAGGATACGCAGTATTTT.

CDR3 loop: CAWGEEGNQPQHF. For the CDR3, the DNA is TGTGCCTGGGGTGAGGAGGGAAATCAGCCCCAGCATTTT. The gene calls are TRBV30 and TRBJ1-5; D is unresolved. Germline V gene lookup returns CDR1 GTSNPN and CDR2 SVGIG (reference sequence). Trimming removed 5 bases from V and 4 bases from J, with 12 bases in between. The CDR3 has 13 residues.

The chain joins TRBV30 to TRBJ1-1; D is unresolved. Germline assignment: CDR1 GTSNPN and CDR2 SVGIG (reference sequence). The CDR3 sequence is 14 residues long. V shed 0 bases and J shed 1 base, with 9 bases lying between them. CDR3 DNA sequence: TGTGCCTGGAGTGTGGCAAACTGGAACACTGAAGCTTTCTTT. Amino acids: CAWSVANWNTEAFF.

The chain carries TRBV5-1 and TRBJ2-3, with D maybe TRBD2 (5 bases). Trimming took 1 base from V and 2 from J, leaving 11 bases between them. Germline-derived CDR1 and CDR2 are SGHRS and YFSETQ. The CDR3 spans 15 residues. CDR3 protein: CASSLYRENTDTQYF. In nucleotides, the CDR3 is TGCGCCAGCAGCTTGTACCGGGAAAACACAGATACGCAGTATTTT.

This clone has more than one count but fewer than ten. The chain recombines TRBV18 with TRBJ1-1, with D unclear. The germline V and J ends were trimmed by 0 bases and 2 bases, with 10 bases remaining between them. Germline V gene data show CDR1 as KGHSH and CDR2 as LQKENI. This CDR3 is built from 15 residues. The CDR3 DNA reads as TGTGCCAGCTCACCACCGAGTGGGATAAACACTGAAGCTTTCTTT. Amino acid sequence: CASSPPSGINTEAFF.

The V call is TRBV29-1, the J call TRBJ2-3; D possibly corresponds to TRBD2 (5 bases). Trimming removed 5 bases from V and 3 bases from J, with 12 bases in between. Germline V lookup: CDR1 SQVTM, CDR2 ANQGSEA. The length of the CDR3 is 13 residues. This CDR3 reads CSVYGGWTDTQYF. In DNA, the CDR3 is TGCAGCGTTTACGGAGGATGGACAGATACGCAGTATTTT.

The chain combines TRBV11-2 with TRBJ2-1, with D possibly being TRBD2 (6 bases). The CDR3 covers 14 residues. V dropped 0 bases and J dropped 7 bases, with 10 bases sitting between them. CDR1 is SGHAT, CDR2 FQNNGV, per germline. CDR3 bases: TGTGCCAGCAGCTTAGATCCCGGAGGGAATGAGCAGTTCTTC. The encoded protein is CASSLDPGGNEQFF. Based on the CDR3 plus reference TRBV11-2 and TRBJ2-1, the full variable domain is EAGVAQSPRYKIIEKRQSVAFWCNPISGHATLYWYQQILGQGPKLLIQFQNNGVVDDSQLPKDRFSAERLKGVDSTLKIQPAKLEDSAVYLCASSLDPGGNEQFFGPGTRLTVL.

The CDR3 DNA reads as TGTGCCAGCAGCTTCCAGGGCGGGGATTCACCCCTCCACTTT. Residues: CASSFQGGDSPLHF. This chain uses TRBV27 with TRBJ1-6; perhaps TRBD1 as D (5 bases). The CDR3 has 14 amino acids. CDR1 MNHEY and CDR2 SMNVEV come from the germline V gene (reference sequence). Trimming pared 6 bases from V and 8 bases from J, leaving 14 bases between.

Many counts were recorded for this clone. V gene TRBV30 combines with J gene TRBJ2-5; D may be TRBD1 (6 bases). Trimming removed 5 bases at V and 4 bases at J, with 14 bases between. The CDR3 is 13 amino acids. Germline V gene lookup returns CDR1 GTSNPN and CDR2 SVGIG (reference sequence). CDR3 sequence reads: CAWGGRIGETQYF. The CDR3 bases are TGTGCCTGGGGGGGCCGGATCGGAGAGACCCAGTACTTC.

CDR3 DNA sequence: TGTGCCAGCAGCCCAGTCGCCCGGAGAAACACTGAAGCTTTCTTT. It specifies CASSPVARRNTEAFF. This sequence joins TRBV7-9 and TRBJ1-1; D unclear. Germline lookup yields CDR1 SEHNR and CDR2 FQNEAQ (reference sequence). Trimming took 5 bases from V and 2 from J, leaving 15 bases between them. CDR3 length: 15 residues.

This sequence joins TRBV10-3 and TRBJ2-7; unclear D gene. Germline values: CDR1 ENHRY, CDR2 SYGVKD. The CDR3 covers 14 residues. Deletions cut 11 bases from V and 1 base from J, with 18 bases between. The CDR3 DNA reads TGTGCCTCTTCGGACGGCCAGATATCCTACGAGCAGTACTTC. This encodes CASSDGQISYEQYF.

The rearrangement uses TRBV18 and TRBJ2-7; 10 bases match TRBD1. The CDR3 is made up of 14 amino acids. The trim removed 2 bases at V and 3 bases at J, leaving 1 base unmatched. The germline gives CDR1 KGHSH, CDR2 LQKENI. CDR3 DNA sequence: TGTGCCAGCTCACCAGGGGACAGGGGCTACGAGCAGTACTTC. Translation: CASSPGDRGYEQYF. The full variable domain, in which reference TRBV18 and TRBJ2-7 provide the parts outside the CDR3, is NAGVMQNPRHLVRRRGQEARLRCSPMKGHSHVYWYRQLPEEGLKFMVYLQKENIIDESGMPKERFSAEFPKEGPSILRIQQVVRGDSAAYFCASSPGDRGYEQYFGPGTRLTVT.

This chain connects TRBV27 to TRBJ1-2, with D possibly being TRBD1 (5 bases). Germline CDR1 reads MNHEY; CDR2 reads SMNVEV (reference sequence). CDR3 length: 13 amino acids. Trimming removed 5 bases at V and 1 base at J, with 8 bases between. CDR3 protein: CASSQQVNYGYTF. CDR3 DNA: TGTGCCAGCAGTCAACAGGTTAACTATGGCTACACCTTC.

This chain joins TRBV6-5 and TRBJ1-5, with D hard to call. This CDR3 has 14 amino acids. CDR1 is MNHEY, CDR2 SVGAGI, per germline. V was clipped by 6 bases and J by 0 bases, with 9 bases between them. The CDR3 DNA reads TGTGCCAGCAGGGTATCGGATAGCAATCAGCCCCAGCATTTT. Translating it yields CASRVSDSNQPQHF.

The chain employs TRBV4-2 and TRBJ1-1; no firm D call. CDR1 and CDR2 from the germline V gene are LGHNA and YNFKEQ. The V and J ends lost 3 bases and 10 bases respectively, with 9 bases between them. CDR3 length: 11 amino acids. CDR3 loop: CASSQGTGAFF. CDR3 DNA: TGTGCCAGCAGCCAGGGAACCGGAGCTTTCTTT.